This T cell receptor beta chain was sequenced during a study of T cell responses to AZD1222 COVID-19 vaccine. The germline V gene has CDR1 MNHEY and CDR2 SVGAGI. This CDR3 comprises 15 residues. V was clipped by 6 bases and J by 7 bases, with 18 bases between them. Libraries were prepared by immunoSEQ multiplex PCR; TCRdb keeps only in-frame clonotypes and omits some of them. Here the sample spans over 100,000 clones, more than 75% being singletons. As to this clone: Its antigen is unknown.

Overall study findings and caveats: Repertoire sampling happened only post peak T cell response. Once two AZD1222 doses were given, Spike-specific TCR breadth and depth went up. It should be noted that donors were predominantly white British and more often female, and clonal diversity was possibly underestimated.

The receptor was isolated from an adult who received the AZD1222 COVID-19 vaccine. This chain uses TRBV6-5 with TRBJ1-4; D unresolved. The source material was peripheral blood, sampled 28 days after the second AZD1222 dose. The CDR3 spells CASSGPDIRIEKLFF. The CDR3 nucleotides are TGTGCCAGCAGCGGCCCCGATATTCGAATTGAAAAACTGTTTTTT.